This T cell receptor beta chain was retrieved from a study of OX40 agonist ivuxolimab in advanced cancers. Assay: immunoSEQ multiplex PCR; the TCRdb copy retains only in-frame clones and omits some. The table lists roughly 90,000 clones, roughly 91% of them singletons. Germline CDR1 SGDLS, CDR2 YYNGEE. The CDR3 is made up of 16 amino acids. With 4 bases clipped from V and 4 bases from J, the junction kept 10 bases outside the gene matches. The V call is TRBV9, the J call TRBJ2-2; TRBD1 matches at 7 bases. The source was CD4+ or CD8+ T cells sorted from blood, collected in a trial of the OX40 agonist ivuxolimab. The clonotype originates from an adult with an advanced solid tumor such as melanoma, head and neck, liver or kidney cancer. In nucleotides, the CDR3 is TGTGCCAGCAGCACCCGGAATGGGACAGTCACCGGGGAGCTGTTTTTT. It yields the protein CASSTRNGTVTGELFF.